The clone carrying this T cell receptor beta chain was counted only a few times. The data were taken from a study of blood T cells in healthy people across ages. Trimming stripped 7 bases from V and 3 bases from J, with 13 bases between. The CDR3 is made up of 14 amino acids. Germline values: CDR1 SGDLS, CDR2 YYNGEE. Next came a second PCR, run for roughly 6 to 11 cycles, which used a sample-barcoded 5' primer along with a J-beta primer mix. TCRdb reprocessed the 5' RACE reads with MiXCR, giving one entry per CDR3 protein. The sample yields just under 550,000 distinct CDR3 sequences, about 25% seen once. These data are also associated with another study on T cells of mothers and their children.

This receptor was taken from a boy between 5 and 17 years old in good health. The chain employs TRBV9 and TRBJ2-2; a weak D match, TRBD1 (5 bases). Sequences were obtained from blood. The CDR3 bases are TGTGCCAGCGGGGCGACAGCCGACACCGGGGAGCTGTTTTTT. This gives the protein CASGATADTGELFF.